This paragraph reports one T cell receptor (beta chain). This entry belongs to a study of CD8 T cells in ankylosing spondylitis. The V gene's germline CDR1 is SEHNR and CDR2 FQNEAQ (reference sequence). This CDR3 is built from 14 residues. V gave up 7 bases and J gave up 2 bases, with 13 bases separating them. Researchers built TCR beta libraries using quantitative 5'-RACE with molecular barcodes. TCRdb passed the 5' RACE reads through MiXCR, listing each CDR3 protein once. The sample contains 100,000 to 150,000 distinct CDR3 sequences, approximately 6.8% of which appear only once. The sequencing sample was made of blood, either unsorted or a sorted T cell fraction (not recorded which). This TCR was recovered from a male donor with ankylosing spondylitis or in good health (not recorded which). The rearrangement joins TRBV7-9 to TRBJ2-3; D is unclear. The DNA for the CDR3 is TGTGCCAGCACCCTACCGTCAGTCACAGATACGCAGTATTTT. Protein sequence: CASTLPSVTDTQYF.